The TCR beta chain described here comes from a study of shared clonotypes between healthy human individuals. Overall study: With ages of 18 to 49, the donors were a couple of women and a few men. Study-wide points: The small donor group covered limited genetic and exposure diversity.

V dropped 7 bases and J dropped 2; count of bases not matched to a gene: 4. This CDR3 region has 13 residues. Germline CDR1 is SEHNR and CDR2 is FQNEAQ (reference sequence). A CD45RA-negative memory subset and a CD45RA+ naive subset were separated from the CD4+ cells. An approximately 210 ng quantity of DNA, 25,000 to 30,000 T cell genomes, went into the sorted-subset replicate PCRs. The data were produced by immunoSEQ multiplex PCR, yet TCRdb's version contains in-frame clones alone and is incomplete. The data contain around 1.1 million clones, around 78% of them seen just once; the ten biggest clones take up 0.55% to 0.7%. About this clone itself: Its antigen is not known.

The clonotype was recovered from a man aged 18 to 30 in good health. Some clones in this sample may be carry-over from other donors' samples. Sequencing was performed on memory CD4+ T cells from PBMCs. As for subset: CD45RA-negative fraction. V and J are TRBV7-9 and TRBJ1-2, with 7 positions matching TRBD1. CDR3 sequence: CASTQTGNYGYTF. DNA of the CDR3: TGTGCCAGCACCCAGACAGGGAACTATGGCTACACCTTC.